Shown below are 10 T cell receptor beta chains from a single sample sequenced in a study of blood T cell repertoires in COVID-19. Assay used: immunoSEQ multiplex PCR; TCRdb lists only in-frame clones, some missing. This table has 140,000 to 150,000 clones, around 82% appearing once. Sequencing was performed on PBMCs or T cells enriched from blood (not recorded which). The receptors stem from a woman aged 50 to 60 who had recovered from COVID-19.

In nucleotides, the CDR3 is TGTGCCAGCAGTCCTGACAGGTCCACTGAAGCTTTCTTT. Translating gives CASSPDRSTEAFF. This rearrangement joins TRBV6-5 to TRBJ1-1; TRBD1 is a possible D gene (6 bases). Germline CDR1 reads MNHEY; CDR2 reads SVGAGI. The CDR3 covers 13 residues. V gave up 5 bases and J gave up 4 bases, with 11 bases separating them.

The rearrangement links TRBV5-1 to TRBJ1-1; D remains ambiguous. Trimming took 3 bases from V and 5 from J, leaving 17 bases between them. Germline V gene data show CDR1 as SGHRS and CDR2 as YFSETQ. CDR3 size: 15 residues. The CDR3 DNA sequence: TGCGCCAGCAGCTCCTCTCCGACGGGAGGTACTGAAGCTTTCTTT. Its protein product is CASSSSPTGGTEAFF.

V gene TRBV5-4 combines with J gene TRBJ2-1; 10 bases are shared with TRBD2. V lost 0 bases, J lost 3 bases, and 6 bases stayed unmatched. This CDR3 region has 17 residues. Germline-derived CDR1 and CDR2 are SGHNT and YYREEE (reference sequence). The CDR3 coding sequence is TGTGCCAGCAGCTTGGAGGCTAGCGGGGGAGTCTACAATGAGCAGTTCTTC. Translated, it gives CASSLEASGGVYNEQFF.

This clone was recorded a few times. The chain employs TRBV29-1 and TRBJ1-3; TRBD1 is a possible D gene (6 bases). This CDR3 has 14 amino acids. V lost 2 bases, J lost 4 bases, and 12 bases lay in between. Per germline, CDR1 SQVTM and CDR2 ANQGSEA. The CDR3 coding sequence is TGCAGCGTTGAACTGACAGGTGCCGGAAACACCATATATTTT. This gives the protein CSVELTGAGNTIYF.

The V and J genes are TRBV5-4 and TRBJ1-2; unclear D gene. Trimming stripped 0 bases from V and 5 bases from J, with 20 bases between. Germline V lookup: CDR1 SGHNT, CDR2 YYREEE (reference sequence). CDR3 length: 17 amino acids. The DNA for the CDR3 is TGTGCCAGCAGCTTGGGGCAGGCGACACGAAAATATTATGGCTACACCTTC. It is translated as CASSLGQATRKYYGYTF.

This chain uses TRBV3-1 (or the pseudogene TRBV3-2) with TRBJ2-7; D may be TRBD2 (6 bases). V lost 1 base to trimming and J lost 7 bases, with 14 bases between them. The CDR3 spans 14 residues. Per the germline V gene, CDR1 is LGHDT and CDR2 is YNNKEL (reference sequence). CDR3 in amino acids: CASSQGRGFREQYV. The CDR3, as DNA: TGTGCCAGCAGCCAAGGGAGGGGTTTTAGGGAGCAGTACGTC.

The CDR3 bases are TGTGCCAGCAGCTCCAGACAGGGTTGGTTCTTC. This gives the protein CASSSRQGWFF. This chain joins TRBV7-8 and TRBJ2-1; 7 positions agree with TRBD1. Germline-derived CDR1 and CDR2 are SGHVS and FQNEAQ. This CDR3 comprises 11 residues. The V segment lost 4 bases and the J segment 15 bases; nucleotides outside the gene matches: 6.

Concerning this clone itself: Mismatch with germline at one junction end may stem from a read error. The chain couples TRBV7-6 to TRBJ2-3; 9 nucleotides align to TRBD1. CDR1 and CDR2 from the germline V gene are SGHVS and FNYEAQ. CDR3 size: 16 residues. The CDR3 DNA sequence: TGTGCCAGCAGCCTAGCCGGGACAGGGAAGGACCCTACGCAGTATTTT. This translates into CASSLAGTGKDPTQYF.

This clone was seen just once. This chain connects TRBV7-6 to TRBJ1-3; maybe TRBD1 (5 bases). The germline V gene encodes CDR1 SGHVS and CDR2 FNYEAQ. The V gene lost 3 bases and the J gene lost 2 bases, with 11 bases spanning the gap. The CDR3 length is 15 residues. CDR3 DNA: TGTGCCAGCAGCTTTTCAGGGTCCCCTGGAAACACCATATATTTT. Translated: CASSFSGSPGNTIYF.

The chain is built from TRBV1 and TRBJ1-4; the table gives TRBD1 as D, unverified against the DNA. TRBV1 is a pseudogene locus. This CDR3 region has 19 residues. The CDR3 reads CTSRKDRGKWSRTNEKLFF. In nucleotides, the CDR3 is TGCACCAGCAGAAAGGACAGGGGGAAGTGGTCGAGAACTAATGAAAAACTGTTTTTT.